This T cell receptor beta chain was captured by sequencing in a study of CD8 T cells in ankylosing spondylitis. General observations from the study: CD8+ by phenotype, disease-linked clones were relatively rare in peripheral blood.

A quantitative 5'-RACE method, one with molecular barcodes, was used to make TCR beta libraries. TCRdb fed the 5' RACE reads into MiXCR, producing one record per CDR3 protein. This table holds roughly 180,000 distinct CDR3 sequences, roughly 10% found once. The CDR3 consists of 15 residues. Unmatched junction bases numbered 7, after V lost 3 bases and J lost 3 bases. As regards this clonotype: Its antigen is still unknown.

The V call is TRBV12-3 or TRBV12-4, the J call TRBJ2-7; TRBD1 aligns across 8 bases. This clonotype originated in a female donor with ankylosing spondylitis or in good health (not recorded which). Sequenced material: blood, either unsorted or a sorted T cell fraction (not recorded which). The CDR3 DNA follows: TGTGCCAGCAGTTTTGCGGACAGGGCCAACTACGAGCAGTACTTC. Amino acid sequence: CASSFADRANYEQYF.